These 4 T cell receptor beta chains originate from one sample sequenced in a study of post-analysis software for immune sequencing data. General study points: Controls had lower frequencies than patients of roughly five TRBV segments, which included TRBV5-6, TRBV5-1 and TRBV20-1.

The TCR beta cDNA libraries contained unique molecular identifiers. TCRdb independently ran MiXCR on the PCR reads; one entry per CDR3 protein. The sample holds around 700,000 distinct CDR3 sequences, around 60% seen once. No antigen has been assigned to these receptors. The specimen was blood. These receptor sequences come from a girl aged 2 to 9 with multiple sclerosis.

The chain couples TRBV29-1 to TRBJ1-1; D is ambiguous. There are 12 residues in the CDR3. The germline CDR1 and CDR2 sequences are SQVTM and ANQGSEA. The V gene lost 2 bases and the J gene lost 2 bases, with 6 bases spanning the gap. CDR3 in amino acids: CSVEKGNTEAFF. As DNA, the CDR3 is TGCAGCGTTGAAAAGGGAAACACTGAAGCTTTCTTT.

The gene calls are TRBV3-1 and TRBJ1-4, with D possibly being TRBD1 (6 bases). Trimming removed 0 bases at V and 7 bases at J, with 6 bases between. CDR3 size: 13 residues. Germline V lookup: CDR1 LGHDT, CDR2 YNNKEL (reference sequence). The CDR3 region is CASSQEQGEKLFF. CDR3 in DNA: TGTGCCAGCAGCCAAGAACAGGGTGAAAAACTGTTTTTT. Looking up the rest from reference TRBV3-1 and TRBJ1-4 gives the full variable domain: DTAVSQTPKYLVTQMGNDKSIKCEQNLGHDTMYWYKQDSKKFLKIMFSYNNKELIINETVPNRFSPKSPDKAHLNLHINSLELGDSAVYFCASSQEQGEKLFFGSGTQLSVL.

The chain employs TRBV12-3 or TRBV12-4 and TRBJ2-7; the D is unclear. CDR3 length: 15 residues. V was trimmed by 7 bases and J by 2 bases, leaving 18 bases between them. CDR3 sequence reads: CASTVYPSGTYEQYF. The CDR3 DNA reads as TGTGCCAGCACTGTCTACCCCTCAGGCACCTACGAGCAGTACTTC.

CDR3 sequence: CASSPWDGPYEQYF. The CDR3 DNA reads as TGTGCCAGCAGCCCCTGGGACGGCCCCTACGAGCAGTACTTC. This chain links TRBV7-9 with TRBJ2-7, with D perhaps given as TRBD1 or TRBD2 (5 bases each). The germline gives CDR1 SEHNR, CDR2 FQNEAQ (reference sequence). The CDR3 is 14 residues long. V was shortened by 5 bases and J by 2 bases, with 13 bases between the two germline ends.